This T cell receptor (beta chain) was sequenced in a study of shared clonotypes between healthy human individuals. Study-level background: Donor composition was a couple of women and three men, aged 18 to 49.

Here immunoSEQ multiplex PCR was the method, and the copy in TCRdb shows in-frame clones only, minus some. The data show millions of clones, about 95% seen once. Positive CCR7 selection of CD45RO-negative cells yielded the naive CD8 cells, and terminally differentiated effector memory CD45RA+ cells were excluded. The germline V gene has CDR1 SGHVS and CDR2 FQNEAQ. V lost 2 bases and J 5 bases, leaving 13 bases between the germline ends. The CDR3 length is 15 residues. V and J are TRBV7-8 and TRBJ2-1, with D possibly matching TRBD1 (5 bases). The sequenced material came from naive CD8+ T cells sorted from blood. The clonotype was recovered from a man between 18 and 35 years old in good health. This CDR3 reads CASSLIVLGDNEQFF. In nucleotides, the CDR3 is TGTGCCAGCAGCTTAATAGTTTTAGGGGACAATGAGCAGTTCTTC.